What follows describes a single T cell receptor (beta chain). The antigen remains undetermined. A read error may produce the germline difference seen at one junction end. The data belong to a study of cytomegalovirus exposure and HLA in healthy donors. The primer mix had 60 Vbeta and 13 Jbeta primers. TCRdb's table, derived via immunoSEQ multiplex PCR, lists solely in-frame clones and lacks some. This table holds 150,000 to 200,000 clones, roughly 80% found once. Study findings and constraints: Reportedly, fewer N-insertions than the roughly 700-donor mean appeared in an Asian-associated ancestry cluster in a later analysis. Beyond CMV serostatus, there was no information to go on about immune exposure. Per a later analysis, HLA-associated TCR beta chains showed more clonal expansion than other, equally common TCR beta chains.

The CDR3 length is 12 residues. Germline CDR1 reads GTSNPN; CDR2 reads SVGIG (reference sequence). The genes are TRBV30 and TRBJ2-1; weak D call: TRBD2 (6 bases). The sequencing input was PBMCs. This TCR was sampled from a female donor in good health and CMV-seronegative. In DNA, the CDR3 is TGTGCCTGGAGTACGACCGGGAGCTTAAAGGTCTTC. Encoded protein: CAWSTTGSLKVF. Full variable domain (missing parts from reference TRBV30 and TRBJ2-1): SQTIHQWPATLVQPVGSPLSLECTVEGTSNPNLYWYRQAAGRGLQLLFYSVGIGQISSEVPQNLSASRPQDRQFILSSKKLLLSDSGFYLCAWSTTGSLKVFGPGTRLTVL.